A single TCR beta chain is shown here with its context. These data originate in a study of blood T cells in healthy people across ages. Sample-barcoded 5' priming and a J-beta primer mix drove a second PCR of roughly 6 to 12 cycles. Each of the samples gave a minimum of 2.5 million paired-end reads that contained CDR3. One entry per CDR3 protein, called by TCRdb with MiXCR from the 5' RACE reads. The sample includes nearly 800,000 distinct CDR3 sequences, 45% to 70% of them seen just once. There are 17 residues in the CDR3. The V gene end was trimmed by 0 bases and the J gene end by 0 bases; junction bases not matched to a gene: 7. Germline V gives CDR1 DFQATT, CDR2 SNEGSKA (reference sequence).

Sequenced: blood. The genes are TRBV20-1 and TRBJ1-5; TRBD1 aligns across 8 bases. The TCR originated in a man aged 40-49 years in good health. The CDR3, as DNA: TGCAGTGCTAGAGATACAGGGGGGCTGAATAGCAATCAGCCCCAGCATTTT. Protein sequence: CSARDTGGLNSNQPQHF.